This T cell receptor beta chain was identified in a study of CD8 T cells in cerebrospinal fluid in Alzheimer's disease. Study results and limitations: Compared with controls, mild cognitive impairment or Alzheimer's disease patients showed higher maximum CSF clone percentages.

The CDR3 runs to 13 residues. In germline, CDR1 is GTSNPN, CDR2 SVGIG (reference sequence). By frequency, this clonotype registers medium-sized. The antigen remains unidentified. TCRdb reprocessed the 10x single-cell sequencing reads and stores each CDR3 protein as one record, lacking DNA. The sample has approximately 1,500 distinct CDR3 sequences; the top ten hold just over 5.5%. This receptor was taken from a human donor with Alzheimer's disease. The sample was cerebrospinal fluid. The chain recombines TRBV30 with TRBJ2-1; TCRdb lists TRBD2, though no DNA is available to test this call. CDR3 in amino acids: CAWGAGLYNEQFF.